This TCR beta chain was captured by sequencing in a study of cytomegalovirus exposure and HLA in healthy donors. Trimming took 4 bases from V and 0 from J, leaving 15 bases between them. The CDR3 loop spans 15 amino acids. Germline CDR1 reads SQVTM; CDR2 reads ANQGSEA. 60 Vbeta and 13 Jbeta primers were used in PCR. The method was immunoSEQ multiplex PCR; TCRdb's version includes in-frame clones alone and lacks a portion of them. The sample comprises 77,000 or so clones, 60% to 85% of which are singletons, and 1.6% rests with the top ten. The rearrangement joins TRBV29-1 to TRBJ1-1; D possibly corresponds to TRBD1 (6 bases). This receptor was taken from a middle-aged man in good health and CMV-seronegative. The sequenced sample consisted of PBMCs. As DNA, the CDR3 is TGCAGCGTTGTAGGGGGGGAAATGGTGAACACTGAAGCTTTCTTT. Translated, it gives CSVVGGEMVNTEAFF.